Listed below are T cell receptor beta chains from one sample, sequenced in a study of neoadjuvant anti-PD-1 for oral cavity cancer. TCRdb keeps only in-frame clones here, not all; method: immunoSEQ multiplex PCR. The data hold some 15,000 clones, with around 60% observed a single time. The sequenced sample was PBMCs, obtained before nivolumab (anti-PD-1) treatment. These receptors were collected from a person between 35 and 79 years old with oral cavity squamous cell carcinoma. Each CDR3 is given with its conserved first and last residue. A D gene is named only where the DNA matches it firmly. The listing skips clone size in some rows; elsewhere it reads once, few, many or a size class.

TGTGCCAGCAGTTTCCAGACAGGGTCGAGGGCTTTCTTT CASSFQTGSRAFF few TRBJ1-1 TRBD1 TRBV27
TGTGCCAGCAGAATCAACCGGGCCACTGAAGCTTTCTTT CASRINRATEAFF few TRBJ1-1 NA TRBV27
TGCGCCAGCAGCTTGGATCTCCCTGGGGCCAACGTCCTGACTTTC CASSLDLPGANVLTF NA TRBJ2-6 NA TRBV5-1
TGTGCCATCAGTTCTTTCGGGGCAAGATACGAGCAGTACTTC CAISSFGARYEQYF NA TRBJ2-7 NA TRBV10-3
TGTGCCAGCAGTTTGGGGGGGGGTCCCTTTTCACCCCTCCACTTT CASSLGGGPFSPLHF NA TRBJ1-6 NA TRBV7-8
TGTGCCAGTAGTTCCCGGACAGGGCTTATCTCCTACGAGCAGTACTTC CASSSRTGLISYEQYF NA TRBJ2-7 TRBD1 TRBV19
TGTGCCAGCAGCCCATTGGACAGGGGAGGTGAGCAGTTCTTC CASSPLDRGGEQFF NA TRBJ2-1 TRBD1 TRBV5-6
TGTGCCAGCAGCCGAACGGGGGCAGGGGGGTCCTACGAGCAGTACTTC CASSRTGAGGSYEQYF NA TRBJ2-7 NA TRBV11-2
TGTGCCAGCAGATCGACAGTTTTCTCTGGCTACACCTTC CASRSTVFSGYTF NA TRBJ1-2 NA TRBV11-2
TGTGCCAGCAGCACGGGACAGCGTAGCAATCAGCCCCAGCATTTT CASSTGQRSNQPQHF NA TRBJ1-5 TRBD1 TRBV5-8
TGTGCCAGCAGCTTCTCAACTTCCTACAATGAGCAGTTCTTC CASSFSTSYNEQFF NA TRBJ2-1 NA TRBV7-9
TGTGCCAGCAGCCCGGGAATAGGACAAAGTCGGGCCAACGTCCTGACTTTC CASSPGIGQSRANVLTF few TRBJ2-6 NA TRBV12-1
TGCGCCAGCAGCTTGCGTCCCAGCTCCCACAATGAGCAGTTCTTC CASSLRPSSHNEQFF NA TRBJ2-1 NA TRBV5-1
TGTGCCAGCAGTTATTATATGGGGGGAAGCACTGAAGCTTTCTTT CASSYYMGGSTEAFF NA TRBJ1-1 NA TRBV6-5
TGTGCCAGCAGTGAGGACAGGGTCGATGAGCAGTACTTC CASSEDRVDEQYF few TRBJ2-7 TRBD1 TRBV2
TGTGCCAGCAGCCCGTTTACTGGGGGACAGTTGAACACTGAAGCTTTCTTT CASSPFTGGQLNTEAFF NA TRBJ1-1 TRBD1 TRBV7-9